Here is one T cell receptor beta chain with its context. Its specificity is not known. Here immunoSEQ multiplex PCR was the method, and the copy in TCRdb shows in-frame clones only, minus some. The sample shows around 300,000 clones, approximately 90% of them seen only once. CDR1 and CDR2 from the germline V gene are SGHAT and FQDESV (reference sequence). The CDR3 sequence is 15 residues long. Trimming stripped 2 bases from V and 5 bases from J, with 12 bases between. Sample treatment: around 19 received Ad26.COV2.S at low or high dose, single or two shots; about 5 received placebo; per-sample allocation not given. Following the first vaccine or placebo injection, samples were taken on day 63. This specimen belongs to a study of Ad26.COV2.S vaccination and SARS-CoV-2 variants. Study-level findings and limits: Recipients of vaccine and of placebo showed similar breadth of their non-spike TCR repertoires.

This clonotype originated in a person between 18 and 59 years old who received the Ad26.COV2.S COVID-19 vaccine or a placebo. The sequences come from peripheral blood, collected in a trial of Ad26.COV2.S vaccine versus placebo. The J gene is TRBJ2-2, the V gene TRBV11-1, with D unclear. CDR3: CASSLRVMNTGELFF. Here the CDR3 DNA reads TGTGCCAGCAGCTTAAGAGTGATGAATACCGGGGAGCTGTTTTTT.